The rows below give T cell receptor beta chains drawn from one sample of a study of blood T cell repertoires in COVID-19. Clones were read by immunoSEQ multiplex PCR, and TCRdb kept only the in-frame ones, dropping some. The sample has some 200,000 clones, about 93% seen once. The sequenced sample was peripheral blood. The receptors were gathered from a man aged 25-40 years with COVID-19, enrolled during active disease. Both conserved end residues are part of each CDR3. D genes are given only for firm matches. For some rows the clone size is stated as once, few or many, or as a class when expanded; others skip it.

TRBD1 TRBJ1-2 NA TRBV18 TGTGCCAGCTCACCACCTCCGAGGGGGCAAGGCTACACCTTC CASSPPPRGQGYTF
TRBD2 TRBJ2-3 NA TRBV24-1 TGTGCCACCAGTGCCGGGAGGACAGATACGCAGTATTTT CATSAGRTDTQYF
TRBD1 TRBJ1-1 NA TRBV7-9 TGTGCCAGCAGTTGGACAGGGGGCTTGGACACTGAAGCTTTCTTT CASSWTGGLDTEAFF
NA TRBJ1-1 NA TRBV12-1 TGTGCCAGCAGCTGCTTACGGGCGGGGGAGAACACTGAAGCTTTCTTT CASSCLRAGENTEAFF
NA TRBJ2-2 NA TRBV5-1 TGCGCCAGCAGTGGAGGGGGCAAGCTTAGCGGGGAGCTGTTTTTT CASSGGGKLSGELFF
TRBD1 TRBJ1-1 NA TRBV5-6 TGTGCCAGCAGCCAAAAGACAGGGGTCACTGAAGCTTTCTTT CASSQKTGVTEAFF
NA TRBJ1-2 NA TRBV27 TGTGCCAGACAAGGGCGGGGACCGAGCTACACCTTC CARQGRGPSYTF
NA TRBJ1-1 NA TRBV19 TGTGCCAGTCTTGGTACAGGGTTCATGAACACTGAAGCTTTCTTT CASLGTGFMNTEAFF
TRBD1 TRBJ1-5 NA TRBV6-5 TGTGCCAGCAGACGGGCCACAGGGGAGCCCCAGCATTTT CASRRATGEPQHF
NA TRBJ1-4 NA TRBV29-1 TGCAGCGTTGAAGCGAACGGTCCCAATGAAAAACTGTTTTTT CSVEANGPNEKLFF
NA TRBJ1-5 NA TRBV6-5 TGTGCCAGCAGTTCGCAGGGGTTCAAGAATCAGCCCCAGCATTTT CASSSQGFKNQPQHF
NA TRBJ1-1 NA TRBV10-3 TGTGCCATCAGTGAGTCGGGCACGGAGGGCACTGAAGCTTTCTTT CAISESGTEGTEAFF
TRBD2 TRBJ2-7 NA TRBV27 TGTGCCAGCAGTCTAGCGGGGCCTTCCTACGAGCAGTACTTC CASSLAGPSYEQYF
TRBD1 TRBJ2-7 NA TRBV5-1 TGCGCCAGCAGCATGCAAACCGGGACAGGGACCGAGCAGTACTTC CASSMQTGTGTEQYF
TRBD1 TRBJ1-1 NA TRBV18 TGTGCCAGCTGGGCAGGACAGGGGGTGGGAGGAACACCTGAAGCTTTCTTT CASWAGQGVGGTPEAFF
NA TRBJ1-5 NA TRBV21-1 TGTGCCAGCAGCAAAGTAAAACGAGTTAGCAATCAGCCCCAGCATTTT CASSKVKRVSNQPQHF
NA TRBJ2-2 NA TRBV7-9 TGTGCCAGCAGCTTAGGGTCACTACTAAACGGGGAGCTGTTTTTT CASSLGSLLNGELFF
NA TRBJ2-3 NA TRBV4-1 TGCGCCAGCAGCCAATCCGGACGGGAAGATACGCAGTATTTT CASSQSGREDTQYF
TRBD1 TRBJ1-6 NA TRBV12-5 TGTGCTAGTGGCCAACAGGAAAGGGGGCGCGCACCCCTCCACTTT CASGQQERGRAPLHF
NA TRBJ2-7 NA TRBV10-3 TGTGCCATCAGTGAGTCGAAGGGCAGGGGATCCTACGAGCAGTACTTC CAISESKGRGSYEQYF
NA TRBJ2-7 NA TRBV24-1 TGTGCCACCAGTCCCGGGGGAGGAAAATACGAGCAGTACTTC CATSPGGGKYEQYF
NA TRBJ2-1 NA TRBV7-2 TGTGCCAGCAGCTTAACGCAGGGGACCTACAATGAGCAGTTCTTC CASSLTQGTYNEQFF
TRBD1 TRBJ1-6 NA TRBV5-4 TGTGCCAGCAGCTTGCGGACAGGAGATAATTCACCCCTCCACTTT CASSLRTGDNSPLHF
NA TRBJ2-3 NA TRBV11-2 TGTGCCAGCAGCTTAGAGCCTACCGATACGCAGTATTTT CASSLEPTDTQYF
NA TRBJ2-1 NA TRBV7-2 TGTGCCAGCAGCTTAGCGACTACCTACAATGAGCAGTTCTTC CASSLATTYNEQFF
NA TRBJ2-5 NA TRBV6-1 TGTGCCAGCAGTGATGGGCAGCTAGAGACCCAGTACTTC CASSDGQLETQYF
TRBD2 TRBJ2-3 NA TRBV6-4 TGTGCCAGCAGTGACGAAGCGGGGGGGAGCACAGATACGCAGTATTTT CASSDEAGGSTDTQYF
NA TRBJ1-1 once TRBV14 TGTGCCAGCAGCCCCCTGGACAGTTTGAACACTGAAGCTTTCTTT CASSPLDSLNTEAFF
TRBD1 TRBJ2-2 NA TRBV19 TGTGCCAGTACCACGACAGGGACCGGGGAGCTGTTTTTT CASTTTGTGELFF
TRBD1 TRBJ1-1 NA TRBV7-2 TGTGCCAGCACCGTAAGACAGGGTGGGGAAGCTTTCTTT CASTVRQGGEAFF
NA TRBJ1-1 once TRBV5-4 TGTGCCAGCAGGGGATTACAGGGTAGGGCTGAAGCTTTCTTT CASRGLQGRAEAFF
TRBD1 TRBJ1-2 NA TRBV28 TGTGCCAGCAGGCACGGGACAGGCGGTGCTCATGGCTACACCTTC CASRHGTGGAHGYTF
TRBD2 TRBJ2-3 NA TRBV7-9 TGTGCCAGCAGCTTTCATAGCGGGGGGCTTTCAGATACGCAGTATTTT CASSFHSGGLSDTQYF
NA TRBJ2-7 NA TRBV12-3/TRBV12-4 TGTGCCAGCAGGTACAGGGAAAACTACGAGCAGTACTTC CASRYRENYEQYF
TRBD1 TRBJ1-1 NA TRBV30 TGTGCCTGGTCAGGACAGGGGAACACTGAAGCTTTCTTT CAWSGQGNTEAFF
TRBD1 TRBJ1-2 NA TRBV29-1 TGCAGCGCGGAGGGCGCAGGGGGCCTTGGCTACACCTTC CSAEGAGGLGYTF
NA TRBJ2-3 few TRBV9 TGTGCCAGCAGCGTAGCAGGGAGGTCGGCAGATACGCAGTATTTT CASSVAGRSADTQYF
NA TRBJ2-7 NA TRBV12-3/TRBV12-4 TGTGCCAGCAGTTTTGGCGGCTACGAGCAGTACTTC CASSFGGYEQYF
TRBD1 TRBJ1-1 NA TRBV5-1 TGCGCCAGCAGCTCGGTAGAGACAGGGACCACTGAAGCTTTCTTT CASSSVETGTTEAFF
TRBD1 TRBJ2-2 NA TRBV5-4 TGTGCCAGCAGCTCACAGGGGGCGGTCGGGGAGCTGTTTTTT CASSSQGAVGELFF
NA TRBJ2-2 NA TRBV10-1 TGCGCCAGCAGCATGTTTGGACAAGCGAACACCGGGGAGCTGTTTTTT CASSMFGQANTGELFF
TRBD1 TRBJ2-7 once TRBV3-1/TRBV3-2 TGTGCCAGCAGCCCGGACAGGGAAGGTTACGAGCAGTACTTC CASSPDREGYEQYF
NA TRBJ1-3 NA TRBV5-1 TGCGCCAGCAGCTTGGGCAGAGGGCTCGAAGGAAACACCATATATTTT CASSLGRGLEGNTIYF
NA TRBJ1-1 NA TRBV4-1 TGCGCCAGCAGCCCGACAGCCATTAACACTGAAGCTTTCTTT CASSPTAINTEAFF
NA TRBJ1-5 NA TRBV7-3 TGTGCCAGCAGCCGGGGACTGCATCAGCCCCAGCATTTT CASSRGLHQPQHF
TRBD2 TRBJ2-7 NA TRBV3-1/TRBV3-2 TGTGCCAGCAGCCAAGACACGAGCGGGGGCCACGAGCAGTACTTC CASSQDTSGGHEQYF
NA TRBJ1-6 once TRBV6-5 TGTGCCAGCAAGGCTCCGGGGGGTTCACCCCTCCACTTT CASKAPGGSPLHF
NA TRBJ2-3 NA TRBV11-2 TGTGCCAGCAGCTTAGTCGACACCACAGATACGCAGTATTTT CASSLVDTTDTQYF
NA TRBJ1-4 NA TRBV6-5 TGTGCCAGCAGTTACAGTTGGAGTTCGAATGAAAAACTGTTTTTT CASSYSWSSNEKLFF
TRBD1 TRBJ2-2 NA TRBV10-1 TGCGCCAGCAGTGAGGGCTGGTCATTTGGACAGGAGGACACCGGGGAGCTGTTTTTT CASSEGWSFGQEDTGELFF
TRBD1 TRBJ2-1 once TRBV5-1 TGCGCCAGCAGTGGGACAGGGGTCTACAATGAGCAGTTCTTC CASSGTGVYNEQFF
TRBD2 TRBJ2-1 NA TRBV5-1 TGCGCCAGCAGCTTACACCGGGACTACTTATCCAATGAGCAGTTCTTC CASSLHRDYLSNEQFF
NA TRBJ2-2 NA TRBV5-1 TGCGCCAGCAGCTTTAAATCAGCAGGGTTTTTCACCGGGGAGCTGTTTTTT CASSFKSAGFFTGELFF
NA TRBJ1-2 NA TRBV7-2 TGTGCCAGCAGCTCCTCTCGGGGGGGACGGCGTGGCTACACCTTC CASSSSRGGRRGYTF
NA TRBJ1-2 NA TRBV2 TGTGCCAGCAGTGAACAGGGGTTAGTCCAGAGCTATGGCTACACCTTC CASSEQGLVQSYGYTF
TRBD2 TRBJ2-1 NA TRBV24-1 TGTGCCACCAGTGACTCCGGGACTAGCAATGAGCAGTTCTTC CATSDSGTSNEQFF
TRBD1 TRBJ2-2 NA TRBV6-1 TGTGCCAGCAGTGAAAGGGCCACAGGGGGCGCGCCCGGGGAGCTGTTTTTT CASSERATGGAPGELFF
NA TRBJ1-6 NA TRBV25-1 TGTGCCAGCAGTGAATGGAGCAGGGGCGATAATTCACCCCTCCACTTT CASSEWSRGDNSPLHF
TRBD1 TRBJ2-2 NA TRBV5-4 TGTGCCAGCAGCTTTCTTCAGGGGGTTGGCGGGGAGCTGTTTTTT CASSFLQGVGGELFF
TRBD1 TRBJ1-1 NA TRBV5-1 TGCGCCAGCAGCCCTGGACAGGCGAACACTGAAGCTTTCTTT CASSPGQANTEAFF